This entry lists 30 T cell receptor beta chains sequenced from one sample in a study of chemoradiotherapy in HPV16-positive cancers (dated by TCRdb to about 2022). The library was produced with the immunoSEQ multiplex PCR assay. TCRdb re-hosts the immuneACCESS table, in-frame sequences only. Its copies lack some clones; in the studies checked, an unresolved V gene accounts for under half of them, and the cause for the rest is not known. This sample is represented by approximately 12,000 clones; about nine tenths of them were singletons. Together, the top ten hold around 1.8% of the sample. Sequencing was performed on blood, taken from a patient who underwent chemoradiotherapy. These receptors were taken from a human donor with HPV-associated anogenital cancer.

The chain has TRBV6-4 and TRBJ2-7; D is possibly TRBD1 or TRBD2 (7 bases each). Germline values: CDR1 MRHNA, CDR2 SNTAGT. Trimming cost V 4 bases and J 4 bases, with 11 bases left between them. The CDR3 runs 13 residues. CDR3 coding DNA: TGTGCCAGCAGTGTGCAGGGGGGGTACGAGCAGTACTTC. Translation: CASSVQGGYEQYF.

This chain connects TRBV19 to TRBJ1-5, with D possibly matching TRBD1 (5 bases). Germline V gives CDR1 LNHDA, CDR2 SQIVND (reference sequence). The CDR3 runs to 14 residues. Trimming pared 0 bases from V and 7 bases from J, leaving 10 bases between. In DNA form, the CDR3 reads TGTGCCAGTAGTATAGATTCTCGGGGGCAGCCCCAGCATTTT. Protein: CASSIDSRGQPQHF.

The rearrangement links TRBV7-3 to TRBJ2-3; 11 nucleotides line up with TRBD2. V gave up 5 bases and J gave up 5 bases; unmatched junction bases: 6. The CDR3 extends over 15 amino acids. Per germline, CDR1 SGHTA and CDR2 FQGTGA. This CDR3 reads CASSVSGGAGDTQYF. In DNA form, the CDR3 reads TGTGCCAGCAGCGTTAGCGGGGGGGCCGGAGATACGCAGTATTTT.

The chain links TRBV4-1 to TRBJ2-1; no definite D call. The length of the CDR3 is 12 residues. The germline gives CDR1 MGHRA, CDR2 YSYEKL. V gave up 1 base and J gave up 7 bases, with 5 bases separating them. DNA for the CDR3: TGCGCCAGCAGCCAAGTAAGGAATGAGCAGTTCTTC. This sequence encodes CASSQVRNEQFF.

This chain uses TRBV4-1 with TRBJ1-6, with D hard to call. CDR3 length: 17 residues. The V gene's germline CDR1 is MGHRA and CDR2 YSYEKL. Trimming pared 5 bases from V and 0 bases from J, leaving 14 bases between. The chain's CDR3 is CASSDRQDSSYNSPLHF. CDR3 nucleotides: TGCGCCAGCAGCGATAGGCAGGATAGCTCCTATAATTCACCCCTCCACTTT.

The CDR3 is CASCTSGGLKNIQYF. DNA of the CDR3: TGTGCCAGCTGTACTAGCGGGGGGCTCAAAAACATTCAGTACTTC. The J gene is TRBJ2-4, the V gene TRBV6-6, with TRBD2 identical over 12 bases. The CDR3 spans 15 residues. Germline trimming cut 8 bases from V and 3 bases from J; bases unmatched to any gene: 5. In germline, CDR1 is MNHNY, CDR2 SVGAGI (reference sequence).

The chain joins TRBV2 to TRBJ2-3, with 9 bases fitting TRBD2. Germline V CDR1 and CDR2: SNHLY, FYNNEI. This CDR3 region has 13 residues. Losses at the gene ends were 7 bases for V and 6 bases for J; bases not matched to a gene: 5. CDR3 bases: TGTGCCAGCATGGCGGGGGGGCGGGATACGCAGTATTTT. This codes for CASMAGGRDTQYF.

The chain combines TRBV6-5 with TRBJ1-6; tentatively, D is TRBD1 (6 bases). The CDR3 loop spans 16 amino acids. Germline V lookup: CDR1 MNHEY, CDR2 SVGAGI. V shed 2 bases and J shed 2 bases, with 10 bases lying between them. The CDR3, as DNA: TGTGCCAGCAGTTACAACAGGGCGACCTATAATTCACCCCTCCACTTT. It is translated as CASSYNRATYNSPLHF.

In regard to this clone: One junction end does not reproduce the germline sequence, and a read error may be involved. The chain carries TRBV14 and TRBJ2-7; no clear D. Germline CDR1 and CDR2: SGHDN and FVKESK. This CDR3 is built from 13 residues. The chain's CDR3 is CASSQVSSYEQYF. The CDR3 region has the DNA TGTGCCAGCAGTCAAGTCAGCTCCTACGAGCAGTACTTC.

The chain joins TRBV18 to TRBJ1-5; no firm D call. The V and J ends lost 3 bases and 2 bases respectively, with 11 bases between them. The CDR3 covers 15 residues. Germline values: CDR1 KGHSH, CDR2 LQKENI. Here the CDR3 DNA reads TGTGCCAGCTCACCGCCCGGGGTGGGCAATCAGCCCCAGCATTTT. Translating it yields CASSPPGVGNQPQHF. The whole variable domain, remainder taken from reference TRBV18 and TRBJ1-5, is NAGVMQNPRHLVRRRGQEARLRCSPMKGHSHVYWYRQLPEEGLKFMVYLQKENIIDESGMPKERFSAEFPKEGPSILRIQQVVRGDSAAYFCASSPPGVGNQPQHFGDGTRLSIL.

The V call is TRBV19, the J call TRBJ2-1; D is perhaps TRBD1 or TRBD2 (5 bases each). The CDR3 runs 14 residues. Trimming took 6 bases from V and 7 from J, leaving 16 bases between them. Germline CDR1 LNHDA, CDR2 SQIVND (reference sequence). CDR3 region: CASSLAEGWNEQFF. Here the CDR3 DNA reads TGTGCCAGTAGCCTGGCCGAGGGGTGGAATGAGCAGTTCTTC.

The chain employs TRBV5-1 and TRBJ2-3, with TRBD1 as a possible D gene (5 bases). Trimming shortened V by 0 bases and J by 4 bases, and 6 bases separated the two germline ends. Germline V gene data show CDR1 as SGHRS and CDR2 as YFSETQ. The CDR3 contains 13 residues. CDR3 nucleotide sequence: TGCGCCAGCAGCTTGGAAGGGGCAGATACGCAGTATTTT. Translation gives CASSLEGADTQYF. Combining the CDR3 with reference TRBV5-1 and TRBJ2-3 gives the whole variable domain KAGVTQTPRYLIKTRGQQVTLSCSPISGHRSVSWYQQTPGQGLQFLFEYFSETQRNKGNFPGRFSGRQFSNSRSEMNVSTLELGDSALYLCASSLEGADTQYFGPGTRLTVL.

This chain links TRBV5-1 with TRBJ2-1; 15 bases map to TRBD2. This CDR3 contains 18 residues. V was pared by 4 bases and J by 8 bases, with 13 bases of the junction left unmatched. Per germline, CDR1 SGHRS and CDR2 YFSETQ. CDR3 sequence: CASSLVPGLAGGNDEQFF. The CDR3 coding sequence is TGCGCCAGCAGCCTCGTCCCGGGACTAGCGGGGGGCAACGATGAGCAGTTCTTC.

V gene TRBV15 combines with J gene TRBJ2-1; TRBD1 matches 7 bases. CDR1 is LNHNV and CDR2 is YYDKDF in the germline V gene (reference sequence). This CDR3 has 14 residues. J was trimmed by 6 bases and V by 3 bases; bases with no gene match: 5. The CDR3: CATSSRDSLNEQFF. As DNA, the CDR3 is TGTGCCACCAGCAGCCGGGACAGCCTCAATGAGCAGTTCTTC.

The V and J genes are TRBV4-1 and TRBJ1-2; no firm D call. CDR1 MGHRA and CDR2 YSYEKL come from the germline V gene. CDR3 size: 14 residues. The ends were cut back, 1 base at V and 6 bases at J, with 12 bases in the middle. CDR3 residues: CASSQVAGMDGYTF. The DNA for the CDR3 is TGCGCCAGCAGCCAAGTCGCCGGGATGGATGGCTACACCTTC.

The chain employs TRBV6-1 and TRBJ1-2; 7 bases fit TRBD1. Germline CDR1 reads MNHNS; CDR2 reads SASEGT. The length of the CDR3 is 15 residues. With 0 bases clipped from V and 5 bases from J, the junction kept 6 bases outside the gene matches. This CDR3 is CASSEAAGGRYGYTF. The CDR3 bases are TGTGCCAGCAGTGAAGCTGCAGGGGGACGATATGGCTACACCTTC.

The CDR3 region has the DNA TGCGCCAGCAGCCAAGATCAGGCAGGTCGTTTTGGCTACACCTTC. Translated: CASSQDQAGRFGYTF. This chain uses TRBV4-1 with TRBJ1-2; no firm D call. Germline-derived CDR1 and CDR2 are MGHRA and YSYEKL. CDR3 length equals 15 residues. V lost 0 bases and J lost 7, with 15 bases in between.

CDR3 in amino acids: CSANNRDNFSAFF. The CDR3 DNA follows: TGCAGCGCCAACAACCGGGACAACTTCTCGGCTTTCTTT. The chain combines TRBV29-1 with TRBJ1-1, with D perhaps matching TRBD1 (6 bases). This CDR3 spans 13 amino acids. V lost 7 bases and J 11 bases, leaving 23 bases between the germline ends. CDR1 and CDR2 (germline): SQVTM, ANQGSEA.

The chain has TRBV6-5 and TRBJ1-5; D call uncertain. CDR1 is MNHEY and CDR2 is SVGAGI in the germline V gene. Trimming took off 3 bases at V and 1 base at J, with 4 bases between the two ends. The CDR3 runs to 13 residues. CDR3 coding DNA: TGTGCCAGCAGTTATGGGAGCAATCAGCCCCAGCATTTT. Its protein product is CASSYGSNQPQHF.

The rearrangement joins TRBV6-1 to TRBJ2-1; maybe TRBD2 (5 bases). This CDR3 has 16 residues. With 4 bases removed from V and 5 bases from J, the gap between germline ends came to 18 bases. Germline-derived CDR1 and CDR2 are MNHNS and SASEGT. The CDR3 spells CASSGLLDVIDNEQFF. The CDR3 nucleotides are TGTGCCAGCAGTGGCTTACTAGATGTTATAGACAATGAGCAGTTCTTC.

The chain has TRBV7-9 and TRBJ2-7; 10 bases align to TRBD2. CDR1 is SEHNR, CDR2 FQNEAQ, per germline (reference sequence). The CDR3 is 15 residues long. The trim removed 3 bases at V and 5 bases at J, leaving 7 bases unmatched. CDR3 region: CASSFVSGGLDEQYF. CDR3 coding DNA: TGTGCCAGCAGCTTTGTTAGCGGGGGGCTGGACGAGCAGTACTTC.

This sequence joins TRBV5-1 and TRBJ2-1, with a weak D call TRBD2 (7 bases). There are 16 residues in the CDR3. CDR1 is SGHRS and CDR2 is YFSETQ in the germline V gene. V dropped 1 base and J dropped 2 bases, with 13 bases sitting between them. The DNA of the CDR3 is TGCGCCAGCAGCTTGCTAGTCGGGGGGCCCTACAATGAGCAGTTCTTC. This translates into CASSLLVGGPYNEQFF.

The chain carries TRBV7-9 and TRBJ2-2, with TRBD1 matching over 8 bases. In germline, CDR1 is SEHNR, CDR2 FQNEAQ (reference sequence). The CDR3 length is 16 residues. V gave up 4 bases and J gave up 3 bases; unmatched junction bases: 7. The CDR3 DNA reads as TGTGCCAGCAGCTCCTCCGGACAGGGCCACACCGGGGAGCTGTTTTTT. This sequence encodes CASSSSGQGHTGELFF.

The V and J genes are TRBV7-2 and TRBJ2-5; 8 bases line up with TRBD2. The DNA end is more similar to TRBJ2-7, so the J call may be wrong. The CDR3 runs to 15 residues. CDR1 SGHTA and CDR2 FQGNSA come from the germline V gene. CDR3 DNA: TGTGCCAGCAGCTTAGGCGGGGGGATCTCCTACGAGCAGTACTTC. Residues: CASSLGGGISYEQYF.

This chain uses TRBV27 with TRBJ1-2, with 7 bases matching TRBD1. CDR3 size: 15 residues. Germline CDR1 reads MNHEY; CDR2 reads SMNVEV (reference sequence). V dropped 6 bases and J dropped 0; count of bases not matched to a gene: 7. The CDR3 region is CASRPGGPANYGYTF. CDR3 coding DNA: TGTGCCAGCAGACCAGGGGGACCTGCTAACTATGGCTACACCTTC.

The V gene is TRBV12-5, the J gene TRBJ2-7; 12 nucleotides match TRBD2. J lost 0 bases, V lost 2 bases, and 11 bases had no gene match. The length of the CDR3 is 19 residues. Germline CDR1 LGHNT, CDR2 FRNRAP. The DNA for the CDR3 is TGTGCTAGTGGTTTGACCACTAGCGGGGGGTTGATTAGCTCCTACGAGCAGTACTTC. Translated: CASGLTTSGGLISSYEQYF. Combining the CDR3 with reference TRBV12-5 and TRBJ2-7 gives the whole variable domain DARVTQTPRHKVTEMGQEVTMRCQPILGHNTVFWYRQTMMQGLELLAYFRNRAPLDDSGMPKDRFSAEMPDATLATLKIQPSEPRDSAVYFCASGLTTSGGLISSYEQYFGPGTRLTVT.

The chain is built from TRBV9 and TRBJ2-7; 10 bases agree with TRBD1. Germline assignment: CDR1 SGDLS and CDR2 YYNGEE. V was clipped by 0 bases and J by 4 bases; unmatched bases: 4. This CDR3 contains 15 residues. The CDR3 bases are TGTGCCAGCAGCGTAGGCGGGACAGGGGTATACGAGCAGTACTTC. This translates into CASSVGGTGVYEQYF. The whole variable domain, remainder taken from reference TRBV9 and TRBJ2-7, is DSGVTQTPKHLITATGQRVTLRCSPRSGDLSVYWYQQSLDQGLQFLIQYYNGEERAKGNILERFSAQQFPDLHSELNLSSLELGDSALYFCASSVGGTGVYEQYFGPGTRLTVT.

V gene TRBV28 combines with J gene TRBJ1-1; unclear D gene. CDR1 and CDR2 (germline): MDHEN, SYDVKM. The V end was cut by 1 base, the J end by 6 bases, with 6 bases between. The CDR3 runs 12 residues. In DNA form, the CDR3 reads TGTGCCAGCAGTTTATCCCTAGCTGAAGCTTTCTTT. As protein: CASSLSLAEAFF.

V and J are TRBV6-1 and TRBJ2-3; D may be TRBD1 or TRBD2 (5 bases each). V lost 2 bases to trimming and J lost 3 bases, with 15 bases between them. Germline V gene sequence: CDR1 MNHNS, CDR2 SASEGT. There are 16 residues in the CDR3. The CDR3 DNA sequence: TGTGCCAGCAGTGAATTGGCAGGGAGACGGACAGATACGCAGTATTTT. It encodes CASSELAGRRTDTQYF.

The chain joins TRBV19 to TRBJ2-2; D might be TRBD1 (6 bases). This CDR3 spans 15 amino acids. Germline CDR1 LNHDA, CDR2 SQIVND (reference sequence). With 5 bases removed from V and 1 base from J, the gap between germline ends came to 11 bases. The CDR3 region is CASSSTGRNTGELFF. The CDR3 DNA reads TGTGCCAGTAGTTCCACAGGGAGGAACACCGGGGAGCTGTTTTTT.